A selection of T cell receptor beta chains follows, all from one sample in a study of CD8 T cells in ankylosing spondylitis. Via MiXCR, TCRdb re-called the 5' RACE reads, giving one row per CDR3 protein. The top ten clones hold less than 1.1% of a sample with about 360,000 distinct CDR3 sequences, 14% to 15% of them seen once. Source material: blood, either unsorted or a sorted T cell fraction (not recorded which). These receptors originate from a male donor with ankylosing spondylitis or in good health (not recorded which). Each CDR3 is given with its conserved first and last residue.

TRBV19 | CASSTSLMGGANTEAFF
TRBV7-2 | CASSSEPGGYEQYF
TRBV27 | CASRSNRSPEKLFF
TRBV5-1 | CASSRAVTANTGELFF
TRBV14 | CASSQSGQGSNEQYF
TRBV29-1 | CSVYGTLGAFF
TRBV7-2 | CASSLGAANYGYTF
TRBV5-1 | CASSLGGTGGLATNEKLFF
TRBV29-1 | CSVARGRATGELFF
TRBV7-6 | CASSWERETQYF
TRBV6-1 | CASNPFSGSTGELFF
TRBV12-3/TRBV12-4 | CASSFGTGGTEAFF
TRBV2 | CASSEPGLAGDEDTQYF
TRBV12-3/TRBV12-4 | CASRPGNDNSPLHF
TRBV5-1 | CASSLGPGSGPDTQYF
TRBV6-5 | CASSTPGQGGNGYTF
TRBV5-5 | CASSPLLQGKGGYTF
TRBV6-5 | CASSYSYFLRHGQETQYF
TRBV20-1 | CSAMTSGRYEQYF
TRBV6-4 | CASRDPAGTGGTGANVLTF
TRBV27 | CASSTLDSSLNEQFF
TRBV30 | CAWSVPGHNEQFF
TRBV12-3/TRBV12-4 | CASTSGLAGPEGQFF
TRBV20-1 | CSARDLSSGRAGDTQYF
TRBV5-1 | CASDRTGDYGYTF
TRBV20-1 | CSARERAGGEAYEQYF
TRBV7-2 | CASSSPSTTGSEKLFF
TRBV3-1 | CASSLDRQGKFF
TRBV10-3 | CAISESGWDREYEQYF
TRBV20-1 | CSARDHRGLSYEQYF
TRBV29-1 | CSVEEGRGSDYTF
TRBV12-3/TRBV12-4 | CATQASRGSNQPQHF
TRBV4-1 | CASSQPGTSGSSRSYNEQFF
TRBV29-1 | CSVEAPSGFSRGETQYF
TRBV12-3/TRBV12-4 | CASSFEGTQYF
TRBV5-1 | CASSLDTSGGVSYEQYF